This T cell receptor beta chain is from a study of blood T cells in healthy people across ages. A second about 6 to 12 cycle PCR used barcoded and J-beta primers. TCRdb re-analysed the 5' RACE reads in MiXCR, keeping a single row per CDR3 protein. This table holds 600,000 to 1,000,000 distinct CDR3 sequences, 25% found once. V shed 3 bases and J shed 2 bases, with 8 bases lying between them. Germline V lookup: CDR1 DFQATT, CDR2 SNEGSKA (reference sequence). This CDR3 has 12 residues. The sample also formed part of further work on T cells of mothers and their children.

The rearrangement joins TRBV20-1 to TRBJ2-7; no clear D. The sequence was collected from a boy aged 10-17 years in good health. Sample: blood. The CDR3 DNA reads TGCAGTGCTAGCGCCAGAACCTACGAGCAGTACTTC. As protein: CSASARTYEQYF.